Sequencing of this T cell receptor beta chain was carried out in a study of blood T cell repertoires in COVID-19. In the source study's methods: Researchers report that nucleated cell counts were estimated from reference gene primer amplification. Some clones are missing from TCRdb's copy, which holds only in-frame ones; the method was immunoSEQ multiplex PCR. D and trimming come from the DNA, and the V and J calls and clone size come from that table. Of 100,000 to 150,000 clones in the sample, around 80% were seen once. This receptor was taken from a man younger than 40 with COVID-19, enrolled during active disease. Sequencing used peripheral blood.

The CDR3 loop is CASSLSGGYTF. CDR3 bases: TGTGCCAGCAGTTTATCCGGGGGCTACACCTTC. The chain employs TRBV12-3 or TRBV12-4 and TRBJ1-2; unclear D gene. The V gene lost 2 bases and the J gene lost 8 bases, with 6 bases spanning the gap. The CDR3 is 11 amino acids.